Below, 32 T cell receptor beta chains from the same sample are listed, as sequenced in a study of OX40 agonist ivuxolimab in advanced cancers. Sequencing used immunoSEQ multiplex PCR; TCRdb keeps in-frame clones, though not all of them. Of some 90,000 clones in the sample, around 87% were seen once. Here the sequenced sample was CD4+ or CD8+ T cells sorted from blood, taken in a trial of the OX40 agonist ivuxolimab. The receptor source for this set is an adult with an advanced solid tumor such as melanoma, head and neck, liver or kidney cancer.

The J gene is TRBJ2-7, the V gene TRBV18, with D perhaps matching TRBD2 (6 bases). This CDR3 is built from 12 residues. Looked up from germline, CDR1 is KGHSH and CDR2 is LQKENI. The V end was cut by 6 bases, the J end by 7 bases, with 13 bases between. The CDR3 protein is CASSRDGHEQYF. As DNA, the CDR3 is TGTGCCAGCTCGCGGGACGGGCATGAGCAGTACTTC.

This sequence joins TRBV5-8 and TRBJ1-2, with 7 nucleotides matching TRBD1. V was clipped by 4 bases and J by 2 bases; unmatched bases: 2. CDR1 SGHTS and CDR2 YDEGEE come from the germline V gene. The CDR3 is 13 amino acids. The chain's CDR3 is CASSRTGNYGYTF. The CDR3 DNA sequence: TGTGCCAGCAGCCGGACAGGAAACTATGGCTACACCTTC.

This chain connects TRBV6-4 to TRBJ1-2; D remains unclear. The germline gives CDR1 MRHNA, CDR2 SNTAGT. The CDR3 is made up of 12 amino acids. Between the trimmed V and J ends, which lost 7 bases and 8 bases, there was a span of 14 bases. The CDR3 reads CASTGHLGGYTF. The CDR3 bases are TGTGCCAGCACCGGGCATTTGGGGGGCTACACCTTC.

This sequence joins TRBV2 and TRBJ1-2; D is unresolved. Trimming pared 7 bases from V and 8 bases from J, leaving 20 bases between. Germline CDR1 and CDR2: SNHLY and FYNNEI. The CDR3 is 14 residues long. The CDR3 is CASTPQEWVGGYTF. The CDR3 DNA reads as TGTGCCAGCACCCCCCAAGAGTGGGTGGGGGGCTACACCTTC. Supplemented by reference TRBV2 and TRBJ1-2, the full variable domain reads EPEVTQTPSHQVTQMGQEVILRCVPISNHLYFYWYRQILGQKVEFLVSFYNNEISEKSEIFDDQFSVERPDGSNFTLKIRSTKLEDSAMYFCASTPQEWVGGYTFGSGTRLTVV.

The gene calls are TRBV21-1 and TRBJ2-3; TRBD1 was called by the table and not checked on the DNA. TRBV21-1 corresponds to a pseudogene. This CDR3 is built from 11 residues. CDR3 sequence reads: CASSWAGGKDF. DNA of the CDR3: TGTGCCAGCAGCTGGGCAGGGGGCAAGGATTTT.

This sequence joins TRBV6-5 and TRBJ2-5; a weak D match, TRBD1 (6 bases). The CDR3 totals 14 residues. The V end lost 5 bases, the J end lost 8 bases, and 18 bases lay between the germline ends. The germline V gene has CDR1 MNHEY and CDR2 SVGAGI. The CDR3 nucleotides are TGTGCCAGCAGTCCCAAATATGGGACAACCACCCAGTACTTC. Translation: CASSPKYGTTTQYF.

The J gene is TRBJ1-2, the V gene TRBV10-2; tentatively, D is TRBD1 (5 bases). CDR1 is WSHSY, CDR2 SAAADI, per germline. Trimming took off 4 bases at V and 11 bases at J, with 17 bases between the two ends. The CDR3 loop spans 13 amino acids. The CDR3 loop is CASSARAPGEYTF. For the CDR3, the DNA is TGCGCCAGCAGTGCCCGGGCCCCGGGGGAATACACCTTC.

The genes are TRBV14 and TRBJ2-7; TRBD1 or TRBD2 may be the D gene (5 bases each). The CDR3 runs 14 residues. V lost 3 bases and J 5 bases, leaving 14 bases between the germline ends. Per germline, CDR1 SGHDN and CDR2 FVKESK. The CDR3 region has the DNA TGTGCCAGCAGCCATTCCGGGACCTTAAACGAGCAGTACTTC. It translates to CASSHSGTLNEQYF. Supplemented by reference TRBV14 and TRBJ2-7, the full variable domain reads EAGVTQFPSHSVIEKGQTVTLRCDPISGHDNLYWYRRVMGKEIKFLLHFVKESKQDESGMPNNRFLAERTGGTYSTLKVQPAELEDSGVYFCASSHSGTLNEQYFGPGTRLTVT.

The chain is built from TRBV15 and TRBJ1-1; TRBD1 agrees at 7 bases. The CDR3 spans 16 residues. Germline CDR1 is LNHNV and CDR2 is YYDKDF (reference sequence). V trimming: 2 bases; J trimming: 6 bases; junction bases outside the gene matches: 12. The CDR3 nucleotides are TGTGCCACCAGCAGAAACCCAGGGGGTACGGGCGCTGAAGCTTTCTTT. Translation: CATSRNPGGTGAEAFF.

The gene calls are TRBV7-2 and TRBJ1-2, with D possibly TRBD1 on 5 matching bases. The CDR3 is made up of 14 amino acids. Germline assignment: CDR1 SGHTA and CDR2 FQGNSA. V lost 1 base and J lost 2, with 8 bases in between. CDR3 sequence reads: CASSLDQGNYGYTF. The CDR3 DNA reads as TGTGCCAGCAGCTTAGACCAGGGAAACTATGGCTACACCTTC. The entire variable domain, with the rest obtained from reference TRBV7-2 and TRBJ1-2, is as follows: GAGVSQSPSNKVTEKGKDVELRCDPISGHTALYWYRQSLGQGLEFLIYFQGNSAPDKSGLPSDRFSAERTGGSVSTLTIQRTQQEDSAVYLCASSLDQGNYGYTFGSGTRLTVV.

The J gene is TRBJ2-1, the V gene TRBV9, with D uncertain. The germline gives CDR1 SGDLS, CDR2 YYNGEE. This CDR3 region has 13 residues. V was pared by 0 bases and J by 4 bases, with 5 bases between. The CDR3 DNA sequence: TGTGCCAGCAGCGTAGACTCTTACAATGAGCAGTTCTTC. Amino acids: CASSVDSYNEQFF.

The V gene is TRBV6-1, the J gene TRBJ1-4, with 9 nucleotides matching TRBD1. Losses at the gene ends were 4 bases for V and 1 base for J; bases not matched to a gene: 13. The CDR3 contains 19 residues. From germline, CDR1 is MNHNS and CDR2 SASEGT. CDR3 sequence (DNA): TGTGCCAGCAGTGGGTTTGGGACAGGGTTTTTAGGAACTAATGAAAAACTGTTTTTT. This translates into CASSGFGTGFLGTNEKLFF.

The CDR3 coding sequence is TGCGCCAGCAGCCCGGGGGTGCAGGACTTCTCCGACACCATATATTTT. Translated: CASSPGVQDFSDTIYF. The chain has TRBV5-1 and TRBJ1-3; tentatively, D is TRBD1 (5 bases). V lost 4 bases and J 8 bases, leaving 22 bases between the germline ends. The CDR3 is 16 amino acids. The germline V gene has CDR1 SGHRS and CDR2 YFSETQ.

This sequence joins TRBV2 and TRBJ2-3, with TRBD1 matching over 7 bases. Germline-derived CDR1 and CDR2 are SNHLY and FYNNEI. With 3 bases clipped from V and 4 bases from J, the junction kept 4 bases outside the gene matches. CDR3 length: 14 residues. CDR3 loop: CASSERGRADTQYF. The CDR3, as DNA: TGTGCCAGCAGTGAGAGGGGGCGCGCAGATACGCAGTATTTT. Together with reference TRBV2 and TRBJ2-3, the CDR3 gives the full variable domain: EPEVTQTPSHQVTQMGQEVILRCVPISNHLYFYWYRQILGQKVEFLVSFYNNEISEKSEIFDDQFSVERPDGSNFTLKIRSTKLEDSAMYFCASSERGRADTQYFGPGTRLTVL.

V gene TRBV5-4 combines with J gene TRBJ2-2; a weak D match, TRBD2 (6 bases). Trimming removed 7 bases from V and 6 bases from J, with 13 bases in between. Germline assignment: CDR1 SGHNT and CDR2 YYREEE (reference sequence). The CDR3 loop spans 13 amino acids. The CDR3: CASGGFGAGELFF. CDR3 coding DNA: TGTGCCAGCGGGGGGTTTGGGGCCGGGGAGCTGTTTTTT.

The chain uses TRBV27 and TRBJ2-1, with 13 bases matching TRBD2. Trimming at V came to 3 bases and at J to 2 bases, leaving 4 bases not matched to a gene. The CDR3 contains 17 residues. Germline loops: CDR1 MNHEY, CDR2 SMNVEV (reference sequence). CDR3 DNA sequence: TGTGCCAGCAGTTTGGGACTAGCGGGAACGACCTACAATGAGCAGTTCTTC. This gives the protein CASSLGLAGTTYNEQFF.

The J gene is TRBJ2-7, the V gene TRBV20-1, with D unresolved. The germline V gene has CDR1 DFQATT and CDR2 SNEGSKA (reference sequence). V lost 0 bases to trimming and J lost 4 bases, with 4 bases between them. CDR3 size: 11 residues. CDR3 loop: CSARDTYEQYF. CDR3 bases: TGCAGTGCTAGAGACACTTACGAGCAGTACTTC.

The V gene is TRBV10-2, the J gene TRBJ2-4, with D unclear. The germline V gene has CDR1 WSHSY and CDR2 SAAADI. There are 15 residues in the CDR3. Trimming took 6 bases from V and 5 from J, leaving 17 bases between them. CDR3 DNA: TGCGCCAGCAGACAGCGTGGCCCTGGGGAAAACATTCAGTACTTC. It specifies CASRQRGPGENIQYF.

The chain joins TRBV27 to TRBJ1-3; no reliable D call. The CDR3 is made up of 14 amino acids. The ends were cut back, 5 bases at V and 0 bases at J, with 8 bases in the middle. The germline gives CDR1 MNHEY, CDR2 SMNVEV (reference sequence). The CDR3 region has the DNA TGTGCCAGCAGTGCGGTAAACTCTGGAAACACCATATATTTT. It specifies CASSAVNSGNTIYF.

This sequence joins TRBV5-5 and TRBJ2-2; D tentatively fits TRBD1 or TRBD2 (5 bases each). This CDR3 comprises 16 residues. Per the germline V gene, CDR1 is SGHKS and CDR2 is YYEKEE (reference sequence). The V end was cut by 2 bases, the J end by 4 bases, with 15 bases between. CDR3 amino acids: CASSFFLAGSTGELFF. The CDR3 DNA is TGTGCCAGCAGCTTTTTTCTAGCAGGGTCCACCGGGGAGCTGTTTTTT.

The gene calls are TRBV19 and TRBJ1-2, with TRBD1 matching over 9 bases. Per germline, CDR1 LNHDA and CDR2 SQIVND (reference sequence). The V gene end was trimmed by 5 bases and the J gene end by 6 bases; junction bases not matched to a gene: 4. The CDR3 runs to 13 residues. CDR3 protein: CASSYGTGNGYTF. CDR3 coding DNA: TGTGCCAGTAGTTACGGGACAGGGAATGGCTACACCTTC. Drawing the rest from reference TRBV19 and TRBJ1-2, the complete variable domain is DGGITQSPKYLFRKEGQNVTLSCEQNLNHDAMYWYRQDPGQGLRLIYYSQIVNDFQKGDIAEGYSVSREKKESFPLTVTSAQKNPTAFYLCASSYGTGNGYTFGSGTRLTVV.

The V call is TRBV6-1, the J call TRBJ2-7, with D possibly being TRBD2 (6 bases). CDR1 MNHNS and CDR2 SASEGT come from the germline V gene. The CDR3 sequence is 12 residues long. Trimming stripped 8 bases from V and 3 bases from J, with 11 bases between. This CDR3 reads CASRELVYEQYF. DNA for the CDR3: TGTGCCAGCCGGGAGCTAGTCTACGAGCAGTACTTC.

V and J are TRBV7-9 and TRBJ2-2; possible D gene TRBD1, 6 bases. Trimming stripped 4 bases from V and 2 bases from J, with 14 bases between. Looked up from germline, CDR1 is SEHNR and CDR2 is FQNEAQ (reference sequence). The CDR3 has 16 amino acids. The CDR3 DNA is TGTGCCAGCAGCTCCAGGGGCAGAACCAACACCGGGGAGCTGTTTTTT. Translated, it gives CASSSRGRTNTGELFF.

The rearrangement links TRBV10-3 to TRBJ2-7; 16 bases map to TRBD2. V trimming: 6 bases; J trimming: 0 bases; junction bases outside the gene matches: 5. The CDR3 runs to 17 residues. Germline assignment: CDR1 ENHRY and CDR2 SYGVKD. CDR3 bases: TGTGCCATCAGCCCGGGACTAGCGGGAGGGCACTCCTACGAGCAGTACGTC. Translating it yields CAISPGLAGGHSYEQYV.

The chain couples TRBV7-3 to TRBJ2-3; 11 positions match TRBD2. After removal of 5 bases from V and 4 bases from J, the junction contained 8 bases not matched to a gene. Germline assignment: CDR1 SGHTA and CDR2 FQGTGA. The CDR3 sequence is 16 residues long. The CDR3 spells CASSALAGGGADTQYF. In nucleotides, the CDR3 is TGTGCCAGCAGCGCGCTAGCGGGAGGTGGAGCAGATACGCAGTATTTT.

This chain links TRBV2 with TRBJ2-2; perhaps TRBD1 as D (6 bases). The CDR3 runs 16 residues. Trimming left V 5 bases short and J 5 bases short, with 18 bases between. Germline V gene data show CDR1 as SNHLY and CDR2 as FYNNEI. The DNA for the CDR3 is TGTGCCAGCAGTCTTCAAACAGGGCGAGGAACCGGGGAGCTGTTTTTT. Its protein product is CASSLQTGRGTGELFF.

The CDR3 sequence: CASSGGRGDEQFF. As DNA, the CDR3 is TGTGCCAGCAGTGGGGGCCGCGGCGATGAGCAGTTCTTC. The V call is TRBV6-5, the J call TRBJ2-1; a weak D match, TRBD1 (6 bases). The CDR3 extends over 13 amino acids. Trimming shortened V by 5 bases and J by 8 bases, and 13 bases separated the two germline ends. CDR1 MNHEY and CDR2 SVGAGI come from the germline V gene.

This sequence joins TRBV11-2 and TRBJ1-3; D perhaps matches TRBD1 (5 bases). Germline values: CDR1 SGHAT, CDR2 FQNNGV. The V end was cut by 4 bases, the J end by 0 bases, with 13 bases between. This CDR3 comprises 16 residues. CDR3 loop: CASSSGGPFSGNTIYF. The DNA of the CDR3 is TGTGCCAGCAGCTCGGGGGGACCTTTCTCTGGAAACACCATATATTTT.

The chain links TRBV19 to TRBJ2-3, with TRBD1 matching over 7 bases. Germline assignment: CDR1 LNHDA and CDR2 SQIVND (reference sequence). CDR3 size: 14 residues. The J segment lost 2 bases and the V segment lost 5 bases, leaving 4 bases of the junction unmatched. In nucleotides, the CDR3 is TGTGCCAGTAGTTCCGGGACAGTCACAGATACGCAGTATTTT. Translated, it gives CASSSGTVTDTQYF.

This chain links TRBV7-6 with TRBJ2-5; TRBD2 agrees at 10 bases. In germline, CDR1 is SGHVS, CDR2 FNYEAQ. The CDR3 has 15 amino acids. The junction had 3 bases not matched to a gene; V was cut back by 1 base and J by 4 bases. This chain's CDR3 is CASSLGLAGVETQYF. In nucleotides, the CDR3 is TGTGCCAGCAGCTTAGGGCTAGCGGGAGTAGAGACCCAGTACTTC.

The chain combines TRBV5-6 with TRBJ2-5; D may match TRBD1 or TRBD2 (5 bases each). From germline, CDR1 is SGHDT and CDR2 YYEEEE. The CDR3 extends over 16 amino acids. The germline V and J ends were trimmed by 0 bases and 0 bases, with 12 bases remaining between them. The chain's CDR3 is CASSLADRGYQETQYF. In DNA form, the CDR3 reads TGTGCCAGCAGCTTGGCAGACAGAGGGTACCAAGAGACCCAGTACTTC.

This chain links TRBV28 with TRBJ2-4, with D perhaps matching TRBD1 or TRBD2 (5 bases each). CDR1 is MDHEN and CDR2 is SYDVKM in the germline V gene. The CDR3 spans 17 residues. V gave up 5 bases and J gave up 3 bases, with 20 bases separating them. CDR3 in amino acids: CASSMEERARGKNIQYF. The DNA of the CDR3 is TGTGCCAGCAGTATGGAGGAGCGCGCGAGGGGCAAAAACATTCAGTACTTC.